The 4 T cell receptor beta chains listed next were all sequenced from one sample in a study of blood T cell repertoires in COVID-19. Sequenced by immunoSEQ multiplex PCR; TCRdb stores in-frame clones only, minus some. The top ten clones hold approximately 15% of a sample with just over 50,000 clones, 80% to 90% of them seen once. Sequencing was performed on peripheral blood. All receptors come from a man aged 65-85 years with acute or convalescent COVID-19.

CDR3: CASSPDGGGGYGYTF. The CDR3 DNA is TGCGCCAGCAGCCCGGACGGGGGGGGAGGCTATGGCTACACCTTC. The gene calls are TRBV5-1 and TRBJ1-2; D is possibly TRBD1 (5 bases). The CDR3 has 15 residues. Per germline, CDR1 SGHRS and CDR2 YFSETQ. Trimming took 4 bases from V and 4 from J, leaving 17 bases between them.

The chain has TRBV18 and TRBJ1-1; weak D call: TRBD1 (5 bases). This CDR3 is built from 14 residues. Germline CDR1 and CDR2: KGHSH and LQKENI. Between the trimmed V and J ends, which lost 4 bases and 2 bases, there was a span of 11 bases. Here the CDR3 DNA reads TGTGCCAGCTCACAAGGGGCTAGAAACACTGAAGCTTTCTTT. This gives the protein CASSQGARNTEAFF.

CDR3 residues: CASSQGWSRVHEQYF. The CDR3 region has the DNA TGTGCCAGCAGCCAGGGATGGTCCAGGGTCCACGAGCAGTACTTC. This chain connects TRBV14 to TRBJ2-7; a possible D gene is TRBD1 (5 bases). Per the germline V gene, CDR1 is SGHDN and CDR2 is FVKESK. The length of the CDR3 is 15 residues. V was shortened by 3 bases and J by 5 bases, with 17 bases between the two germline ends.

The gene calls are TRBV5-5 and TRBJ1-1, with D possibly TRBD1 on 6 matching bases. There are 15 residues in the CDR3. The germline V and J ends were trimmed by 4 bases and 1 base, with 14 bases remaining between them. Germline CDR1 reads SGHKS; CDR2 reads YYEKEE (reference sequence). DNA of the CDR3: TGTGCCAGCAGCACCTTTGGACAGAAGAACACTGAAGCTTTCTTT. Its translation: CASSTFGQKNTEAFF.